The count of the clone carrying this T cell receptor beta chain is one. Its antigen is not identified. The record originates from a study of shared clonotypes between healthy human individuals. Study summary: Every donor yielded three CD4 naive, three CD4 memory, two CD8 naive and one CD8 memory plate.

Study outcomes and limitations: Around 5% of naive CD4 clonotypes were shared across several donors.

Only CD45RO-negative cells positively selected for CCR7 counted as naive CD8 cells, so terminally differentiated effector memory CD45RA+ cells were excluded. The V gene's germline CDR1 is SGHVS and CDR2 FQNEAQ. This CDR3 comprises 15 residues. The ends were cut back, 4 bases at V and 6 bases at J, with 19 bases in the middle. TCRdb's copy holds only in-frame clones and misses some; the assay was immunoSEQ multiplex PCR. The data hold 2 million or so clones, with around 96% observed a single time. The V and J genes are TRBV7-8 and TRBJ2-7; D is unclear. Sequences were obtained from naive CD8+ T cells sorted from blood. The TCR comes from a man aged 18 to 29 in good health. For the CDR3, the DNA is TGTGCCAGCAGCTCCCATCGTCAGCCTGACGGCGAGCAGTACTTC. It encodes CASSSHRQPDGEQYF.